This is a list of T cell receptor beta chains from one sample in a study of cytomegalovirus exposure and HLA in healthy donors. Profiled with immunoSEQ multiplex PCR; TCRdb holds only in-frame clones, not every one. The sample contains about 200,000 clones, 80% to 90% of which appear only once. Specimen: PBMCs. All receptors come from a woman in her twenties or thirties in good health and CMV-seropositive. The CDR3 runs from the conserved cysteine through the conserved F or W. The D gene is left open where the match is weak. Size tells how often a clone was seen (once, few, many) or the class of an expanded clone, and some rows leave it out.

J gene: TRBJ1-1; clone size: -; D gene: -; CDR3 length: 13; V gene: TRBV28; CDR3 protein: CATRAASNTEAFF; CDR3 DNA: TGTGCCACGAGAGCGGCTTCGAACACTGAAGCTTTCTTT
J gene: TRBJ1-4; clone size: -; D gene: -; CDR3 length: 14; V gene: TRBV7-8; CDR3 protein: CASSLTPGEEKLFF; CDR3 DNA: TGTGCCAGCAGCTTAACGCCGGGTGAGGAAAAACTGTTTTTT
J gene: TRBJ1-1; clone size: -; D gene: -; CDR3 length: 14; V gene: TRBV7-9; CDR3 protein: CASSLDSHNTEAFF; CDR3 DNA: TGTGCCAGCAGCTTGGACAGCCACAACACTGAAGCTTTCTTT
J gene: TRBJ2-1; clone size: few; D gene: -; CDR3 length: 16; V gene: TRBV7-6; CDR3 protein: CASSFSGGRTYNEQFF; CDR3 DNA: TGTGCCAGCAGCTTTTCCGGGGGTCGAACGTACAATGAGCAGTTCTTC
J gene: TRBJ2-7; clone size: -; D gene: TRBD2; CDR3 length: 14; V gene: TRBV30; CDR3 protein: CAWSVLAGAYEQYF; CDR3 DNA: TGTGCCTGGAGTGTACTAGCGGGGGCCTACGAGCAGTACTTC
J gene: TRBJ2-3; clone size: few; D gene: -; CDR3 length: 14; V gene: TRBV13; CDR3 protein: CASSWGTSTDTQYF; CDR3 DNA: TGTGCCAGCAGTTGGGGCACTAGCACAGATACGCAGTATTTT
J gene: TRBJ2-2; clone size: few; D gene: -; CDR3 length: 15; V gene: TRBV19; CDR3 protein: CASRDLRVNAGELFF; CDR3 DNA: TGTGCCAGTAGAGACTTGAGGGTTAACGCCGGGGAGCTGTTTTTT
J gene: TRBJ1-1; clone size: few; D gene: -; CDR3 length: 10; V gene: TRBV29-1; CDR3 protein: CSVQNTEAFF; CDR3 DNA: TGCAGCGTACAAAACACTGAAGCTTTCTTT
J gene: TRBJ1-2; clone size: -; D gene: -; CDR3 length: 14; V gene: TRBV25-1; CDR3 protein: CASSEAGSIGGYTF; CDR3 DNA: TGTGCCAGCAGTGAAGCAGGGTCCATTGGTGGCTACACCTTC
J gene: TRBJ1-2; clone size: few; D gene: TRBD1; CDR3 length: 13; V gene: TRBV29-1; CDR3 protein: CSVEDRAVGGYTF; CDR3 DNA: TGCAGCGTTGAGGACAGGGCGGTAGGGGGCTACACCTTC
J gene: TRBJ1-4; clone size: -; D gene: -; CDR3 length: 14; V gene: TRBV28; CDR3 protein: CASSPRQDGEKLFF; CDR3 DNA: TGTGCCAGCAGTCCACGACAGGATGGGGAAAAACTGTTTTTT
J gene: TRBJ1-5; clone size: few; D gene: TRBD1; CDR3 length: 14; V gene: TRBV6-5; CDR3 protein: CASSLTGGYWAQHF; CDR3 DNA: TGTGCCAGCAGCCTGACAGGGGGATATTGGGCCCAGCATTTT
J gene: TRBJ1-3; clone size: -; D gene: -; CDR3 length: 13; V gene: TRBV29-1; CDR3 protein: CSVYQDSGNTIYF; CDR3 DNA: TGCAGCGTCTATCAGGACTCTGGAAACACCATATATTTT
J gene: TRBJ2-7; clone size: -; D gene: -; CDR3 length: 13; V gene: TRBV27; CDR3 protein: CASSLSPGYEQYF; CDR3 DNA: TGTGCCAGCAGTTTATCTCCCGGCTACGAGCAGTACTTC
J gene: TRBJ1-2; clone size: -; D gene: -; CDR3 length: 14; V gene: TRBV2; CDR3 protein: CASRLPGVVDGYTF; CDR3 DNA: TGTGCCAGCAGGCTTCCAGGGGTTGTGGACGGCTACACCTTC
J gene: TRBJ1-1; clone size: -; D gene: TRBD1; CDR3 length: 11; V gene: TRBV30; CDR3 protein: CASDREREAFF; CDR3 DNA: TGTGCCAGTGACAGGGAGAGGGAAGCTTTCTTT
J gene: TRBJ2-1; clone size: -; D gene: TRBD1; CDR3 length: 14; V gene: TRBV7-6; CDR3 protein: CASSLDRGVNEQFF; CDR3 DNA: TGTGCCAGCAGCTTAGACAGGGGGGTCAATGAGCAGTTCTTC